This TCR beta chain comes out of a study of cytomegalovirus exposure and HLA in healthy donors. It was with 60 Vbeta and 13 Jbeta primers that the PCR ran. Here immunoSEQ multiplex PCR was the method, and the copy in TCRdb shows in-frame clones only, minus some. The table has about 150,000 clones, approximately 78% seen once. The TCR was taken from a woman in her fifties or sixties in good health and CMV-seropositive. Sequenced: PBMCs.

The CDR3 loop reads CASRGQGPNTGELFF. DNA of the CDR3: TGTGCCAGCAGAGGACAGGGCCCGAACACCGGGGAGCTGTTTTTT. The chain links TRBV18 to TRBJ2-2; 8 nucleotides align to TRBD1. The V and J ends lost 8 bases and 0 bases, in that order; junction bases with no gene match: 5. Germline CDR1 KGHSH, CDR2 LQKENI. The CDR3 is 15 residues long.